This T cell receptor beta chain was recovered during a study of OX40 agonist ivuxolimab in advanced cancers. Germline V gene lookup returns CDR1 SEHNR and CDR2 FQNEAQ (reference sequence). The CDR3 covers 16 residues. Trimming at V came to 5 bases and at J to 6 bases, leaving 12 bases not matched to a gene. The assay was immunoSEQ multiplex PCR, and TCRdb's table has in-frame clones only and misses some. The sample shows more than 80,000 clones, 90% of them seen only once. This clone came up a few times. The sequence came from an adult with an advanced solid tumor such as melanoma, head and neck, liver or kidney cancer. The V gene is TRBV7-9, the J gene TRBJ2-1, with 8 bases identical to TRBD1. The sample was CD4+ or CD8+ T cells sorted from blood, taken in a trial of the OX40 agonist ivuxolimab. The CDR3, as DNA: TGTGCCAGCAGCCAGGACAGGGTGTGGTCTAGCAATGAGCAGTTCTTC. Translating gives CASSQDRVWSSNEQFF. The full variable domain, in which reference TRBV7-9 and TRBJ2-1 provide the parts outside the CDR3, is DTGVSQNPRHKITKRGQNVTFRCDPISEHNRLYWYRQTLGQGPEFLTYFQNEAQLEKSRLLSDRFSAERPKGSFSTLEIQRTEQGDSAMYLCASSQDRVWSSNEQFFGPGTRLTVL.